This T cell receptor beta chain emerged from a study of early T cells in non-severe SARS-CoV-2 infection. Study-wide context: RNA in bulk from unsorted whole blood was sequenced, and chains were unpaired.

Study-wide points: Matching against VDJdb likely underestimated virus-specific expansions, favoring anti-spike CD8.

Individual cDNA molecules received unique molecular identifiers. TCRdb reprocessed the 5' RACE reads with MiXCR, giving one entry per CDR3 protein. Of tens of thousands of distinct CDR3 sequences in the sample, around an eighth are singletons; the top ten hold 1.3%. In regard to this clonotype: What it recognizes is unknown. With a much larger clone just one base away, this may be a read error.

This CDR3 comprises 18 residues. Germline V gene lookup returns CDR1 SGHVS and CDR2 FQNEAQ. V lost 3 bases, J lost 7 bases, and 27 bases lay in between. The sequencing sample was made of whole blood. The V and J genes are TRBV7-8 and TRBJ2-5; D is perhaps TRBD1 or TRBD2 (5 bases each). The TCR sequence derives from an adult who was a healthcare worker with PCR-confirmed SARS-CoV-2 infection or an uninfected control (not recorded which). In DNA form, the CDR3 reads TGTGCCAGCAGCTTGCTTGCCACGGGACGTATGAATTGGGGGACCCAGTACTTC. Encoded protein: CASSLLATGRMNWGTQYF. The full variable domain, in which reference TRBV7-8 and TRBJ2-5 provide the parts outside the CDR3, is GAGVSQSPRYKVAKRGQDVALRCDPISGHVSLFWYQQALGQGPEFLTYFQNEAQLDKSGLPSDRFFAERPEGSVSTLKIQRTQQEDSAVYLCASSLLATGRMNWGTQYFGPGTRLLVL.